Below, 23 T cell receptor beta chains from the same sample are listed, as sequenced in a study of CD8+CD57+ T cells in acquired aplastic anemia. Individuals selected for sequencing had exhibited CD8+CD57+ cell expansion on flow cytometry. Genomic DNA provided the template from which TCR beta VDJ and CDR3 profiles were obtained. A single record per CDR3 protein comes from TCRdb applying MiXCR to the reads. There are about 160,000 distinct CDR3 sequences in the sample; roughly 50% occur only once, and 25% to 35% lies in the top ten. The sequenced sample consisted of sorted CD4+, CD8+, or CD8+CD57+ T cells (not recorded which) from PBMCs. The origin of the receptors is a human donor with aplastic anemia.

This clonotype was seen a few times. The gene calls are TRBV24-1 and TRBJ1-5; tentatively, D is TRBD1 (5 bases). Germline CDR1 reads KGHDR; CDR2 reads SFDVKD. The CDR3 is 11 amino acids. V was cut by 9 bases and J by 8 bases, with 10 bases left in between. For the CDR3, the DNA is TGTGCCACCTCCGCGGGGGAGCCCCAGCATTTT. This codes for CATSAGEPQHF.

Many counts were recorded for this clonotype. The J gene is TRBJ2-7, the V gene TRBV4-1, with D possibly being TRBD1 or TRBD2 (5 bases each). Germline-derived CDR1 and CDR2 are MGHRA and YSYEKL. The CDR3 has 14 residues. Trimming removed 3 bases at V and 0 bases at J, with 9 bases between. In DNA, the CDR3 is TGCGCCAGCAGCCAGGGGGAAATCTCCTACGAGCAGTACTTC. Protein: CASSQGEISYEQYF.

Regarding this clonotype: This may stem from a read error, because a much larger clone lies one nucleotide away. The chain recombines TRBV12-3 or TRBV12-4 with TRBJ2-3; 12 bases fit TRBD2. With V trimmed by 8 bases and J by 2 bases, 11 bases remained unmatched. The CDR3 sequence is 17 residues long. The CDR3 bases are TGTGCCAGCCTGGGAACTAGCGGGAGGATAGCCACAGATACGCAGTATTTT. Translating gives CASLGTSGRIATDTQYF.

In this sample, this clonotype turned up once. CDR3 loop: CASAYGPQVSYTF. The CDR3 DNA sequence: TGTGCTAGTGCCTACGGGCCTCAGGTCAGCTACACCTTC. The chain is built from TRBV12-5 and TRBJ1-2; no firm D call. Trimming removed 7 bases from V and 9 bases from J, with 18 bases in between. In germline, CDR1 is LGHNT, CDR2 FRNRAP. The CDR3 spans 13 residues.

In this sample, this clonotype turned up many times. The chain employs TRBV4-1 and TRBJ1-2; D perhaps matches TRBD1 (5 bases). The ends were cut back, 2 bases at V and 1 base at J, with 14 bases in the middle. The germline V gene has CDR1 MGHRA and CDR2 YSYEKL. The CDR3 is 16 residues long. The CDR3 reads CASSQSQGIINYGYTF. The CDR3 nucleotides are TGCGCCAGCAGCCAATCGCAGGGAATTATTAACTATGGCTACACCTTC.

The rearrangement uses TRBV7-9 and TRBJ1-4; D call uncertain. The germline gives CDR1 SEHNR, CDR2 FQNEAQ (reference sequence). The V end was cut by 5 bases, the J end by 7 bases, with 14 bases between. CDR3 length equals 14 residues. CDR3 amino acids: CASSTRVQTEKLFF. DNA for the CDR3: TGTGCCAGCAGCACCCGAGTGCAGACTGAAAAACTGTTTTTT.

At least ten counts were recorded for this clonotype. The rearrangement joins TRBV7-2 to TRBJ2-3; 14 bases match TRBD2. The CDR3 has 16 residues. The ends lost 5 bases at V and 2 bases at J; junction bases unmatched: 3. Germline values: CDR1 SGHTA, CDR2 FQGNSA. The CDR3 reads CASSRLAGGITDTQYF. The CDR3 DNA follows: TGTGCCAGCAGCCGACTAGCGGGAGGGATCACAGATACGCAGTATTTT.

The chain uses TRBV15 and TRBJ1-2; D might be TRBD1 (5 bases). V lost 5 bases, J lost 5 bases, and 12 bases lay in between. The CDR3 is 13 residues long. Germline CDR1 LNHNV, CDR2 YYDKDF (reference sequence). CDR3 DNA sequence: TGTGCCACCAGCCCACCACGGGGGTATGGCTACACCTTC. It yields the protein CATSPPRGYGYTF. The full variable domain, in which reference TRBV15 and TRBJ1-2 provide the parts outside the CDR3, is DAMVIQNPRYQVTQFGKPVTLSCSQTLNHNVMYWYQQKSSQAPKLLFHYYDKDFNNEADTPDNFQSRRPNTSFCFLDIRSPGLGDTAMYLCATSPPRGYGYTFGSGTRLTVV.

The rearrangement links TRBV24-1 to TRBJ1-2; D gene unclear. With 3 bases removed from V and 5 bases from J, the gap between germline ends came to 6 bases. CDR1 KGHDR and CDR2 SFDVKD come from the germline V gene. The CDR3 loop spans 12 amino acids. CDR3 DNA sequence: TGTGCCACCAGTGATGGGATTTATGGCTACACCTTC. Translating gives CATSDGIYGYTF.

The chain carries TRBV20-1 and TRBJ2-6, with a weak D call TRBD2 (6 bases). Germline CDR1 and CDR2: DFQATT and SNEGSKA (reference sequence). V was clipped by 7 bases and J by 4 bases, with 14 bases between them. The CDR3 is 14 residues long. CDR3 in amino acids: CSVPRDDGANVLTF. CDR3 nucleotides: TGCAGTGTTCCGCGGGACGACGGGGCCAACGTCCTGACTTTC.

This clonotype was detected many times. This sequence joins TRBV2 and TRBJ2-7, with a tentative D call TRBD2 (5 bases). This CDR3 is built from 13 residues. Germline CDR1 and CDR2: SNHLY and FYNNEI. Trimming stripped 7 bases from V and 4 bases from J, with 14 bases between. Here the CDR3 DNA reads TGTGCCAGCAAGCAGGACTGGAATTACGAGCAGTACTTC. It yields the protein CASKQDWNYEQYF.

On this clonotype itself: Since no conserved phenylalanine or tryptophan closes the CDR3, a read error is the likely cause. This chain connects TRBV6-5 to TRBJ2-2; D gene unclear. Germline V gene lookup returns CDR1 MNHEY and CDR2 SVGAGI. Deletions cut 2 bases from V and 4 bases from J, with 17 bases between. This CDR3 region has 17 residues. The CDR3 loop reads CASSYTLPSTVTGELFS. The CDR3 nucleotides are TGTGCCAGCAGTTACACCCTACCGAGCACGGTCACCGGGGAGCTGTTTTCT.

The gene calls are TRBV6-1 and TRBJ2-2; unclear D gene. V was clipped by 2 bases and J by 3 bases, with 10 bases between them. Germline lookup yields CDR1 MNHNS and CDR2 SASEGT. The CDR3 spans 15 residues. Written as DNA, the CDR3 is TGTGCCAGCAGTGAACTGGCTAGACACACCGGGGAGCTGTTTTTT. It is translated as CASSELARHTGELFF.

This chain connects TRBV19 to TRBJ2-7, with TRBD1 matching over 8 bases. The germline V gene encodes CDR1 LNHDA and CDR2 SQIVND (reference sequence). J gave up 3 bases and V 9 bases, and 7 bases lay outside the gene matches. This CDR3 comprises 13 residues. The CDR3 region is CARKHGQGYEQYF. The CDR3 DNA reads as TGTGCCAGAAAACACGGACAGGGCTACGAGCAGTACTTC.

This clonotype occurred many times. The chain is built from TRBV10-3 and TRBJ2-3, with D maybe TRBD2 (7 bases). The CDR3 length is 13 residues. Germline CDR1 ENHRY, CDR2 SYGVKD. Trimming pared 8 bases from V and 5 bases from J, leaving 14 bases between. The CDR3 reads CAIRGEGEDTQYF. The CDR3 DNA is TGTGCCATCCGGGGGGAGGGGGAAGATACGCAGTATTTT.

This clonotype has at least ten counts. This chain connects TRBV13 to TRBJ1-2; 11 bases line up with TRBD1. V lost 5 bases, J lost 6 bases, and 11 bases stayed unmatched. From germline, CDR1 is PRHDT and CDR2 FYEKMQ (reference sequence). This CDR3 has 16 residues. CDR3 bases: TGTGCCAGCAGCCCCCGGGACAGGGGGTTAGTGGATGGCTACACCTTC. This translates into CASSPRDRGLVDGYTF.

The table lists this clonotype with a count of one. This rearrangement joins TRBV20-1 to TRBJ2-7, with D possibly matching TRBD2 (7 bases). V lost 3 bases to trimming and J lost 6 bases, with 15 bases between them. The CDR3 spans 13 residues. Per the germline V gene, CDR1 is DFQATT and CDR2 is SNEGSKA (reference sequence). Here the CDR3 DNA reads TGCAGTGCTAGTGGACGGGGGGCGGTCGAGCAGTACTTC. Its translation: CSASGRGAVEQYF.

This chain links TRBV19 with TRBJ1-5, with D perhaps matching TRBD1 (5 bases). The V gene's germline CDR1 is LNHDA and CDR2 SQIVND (reference sequence). The CDR3 totals 13 residues. V was cut by 6 bases and J by 9 bases, with 15 bases left in between. Here the CDR3 DNA reads TGTGCCAGTAGCCGACAGATGACGGGGCCCCAGCATTTT. Its translation: CASSRQMTGPQHF.

This clonotype came up many times. The chain links TRBV6-2 or TRBV6-3 to TRBJ2-7; 8 bases align to TRBD2. With V trimmed by 0 bases and J by 5 bases, 15 bases remained unmatched. Germline CDR1 is MNHEY and CDR2 is SVGEGT. This CDR3 has 18 residues. The CDR3 sequence is CASSYSYSGRGGVHEQYF. The CDR3, as DNA: TGTGCCAGCAGTTACTCGTACAGCGGGAGAGGTGGAGTCCACGAGCAGTACTTC.

This clonotype occurred many times. The chain links TRBV19 to TRBJ2-1; D call uncertain. Trimming took 5 bases from V and 4 from J, leaving 6 bases between them. Per the germline V gene, CDR1 is LNHDA and CDR2 is SQIVND (reference sequence). This CDR3 comprises 12 residues. CDR3 coding DNA: TGTGCCAGTAGTCGGGCTTACAATGAGCAGTTCTTC. It specifies CASSRAYNEQFF.

V usage is TRBV2 and J usage is TRBJ1-6; 10 bases are a match to TRBD1. This CDR3 spans 14 amino acids. CDR1 and CDR2 from the germline V gene are SNHLY and FYNNEI. The V gene end was trimmed by 6 bases and the J gene end by 10 bases; junction bases not matched to a gene: 6. DNA of the CDR3: TGTGCCAGCAGGGGACAGGGGAGAGGGTCACCCCTCCACTTT. Protein sequence: CASRGQGRGSPLHF. Together with reference TRBV2 and TRBJ1-6, the CDR3 gives the full variable domain: EPEVTQTPSHQVTQMGQEVILRCVPISNHLYFYWYRQILGQKVEFLVSFYNNEISEKSEIFDDQFSVERPDGSNFTLKIRSTKLEDSAMYFCASRGQGRGSPLHFGNGTRLTVT.

This clonotype was counted many times. V gene TRBV5-6 combines with J gene TRBJ2-5, with D tentatively TRBD2 (5 bases). The V end lost 3 bases, the J end lost 5 bases, and 17 bases lay between the germline ends. Germline V gene lookup returns CDR1 SGHDT and CDR2 YYEEEE. The CDR3 is made up of 15 amino acids. The CDR3 DNA reads as TGTGCCAGCAGCTCCGTACTAGAAAGCGGCGAGACCCAGTACTTC. Translating it yields CASSSVLESGETQYF.

CDR3 DNA: TGTGCCATCAGGGACGGGTCCGGTCAGCCCCAGCATTTT. It codes for CAIRDGSGQPQHF. The rearrangement uses TRBV10-3 and TRBJ1-5; D is unresolved. V was trimmed by 6 bases and J by 6 bases, leaving 12 bases between them. This CDR3 spans 13 amino acids. Germline V gene data show CDR1 as ENHRY and CDR2 as SYGVKD.